What follows are 26 T cell receptor beta chains derived from one specimen sequenced in a study of blood T cells in healthy people across ages. Through a sample-barcoded 5' primer and a J-beta primer mix, a second PCR was run for roughly 6 to 11 cycles. Via MiXCR, TCRdb re-called the 5' RACE reads, giving one row per CDR3 protein. The sample records hundreds of thousands of distinct CDR3 sequences, 24% being singletons. A further study also used this sample, focusing on T cells of mothers and their children.

Sequencing used blood. These receptors came from a boy between 10 and 17 years old in good health.

CDR3: CASSQGLTQETQYF. DNA for the CDR3: TGTGCCAGCAGCCAAGGGTTAACGCAAGAGACCCAGTACTTC. The rearrangement joins TRBV4-2 to TRBJ2-5, with no clear D. Trimming left V 1 base short and J 2 bases short, with 8 bases between. This CDR3 region has 14 residues. CDR1 and CDR2 (germline): LGHNA, YNFKEQ.

This chain joins TRBV4-3 and TRBJ2-3; 10 bases are shared with TRBD2. V lost 0 bases and J lost 1; bases outside the gene matches: 10. The CDR3 is 19 amino acids. From germline, CDR1 is LGHNA and CDR2 YSLEER. This chain's CDR3 is CASSQDGTSDLLGTDTQYF. The CDR3 nucleotides are TGCGCCAGCAGCCAAGATGGGACTAGCGACCTTTTGGGCACAGATACGCAGTATTTT.

This clonotype came up many times. The chain carries TRBV6-4 and TRBJ2-1; 13 bases map to TRBD2. Germline V gene sequence: CDR1 MRHNA, CDR2 SNTAGT. The CDR3 covers 15 residues. The junction had 2 bases not matched to a gene; V was cut back by 4 bases and J by 5 bases. CDR3 nucleotides: TGTGCCAGCAGTGCCGGGACTAGCGGGAACAATGAGCAGTTCTTC. It codes for CASSAGTSGNNEQFF.

This clonotype occurred many times. The chain is built from TRBV7-2 and TRBJ2-2; TRBD2 matches at 10 bases. The V segment lost 2 bases and the J segment 2 bases; nucleotides outside the gene matches: 2. CDR1 and CDR2 from the germline V gene are SGHTA and FQGNSA. This CDR3 comprises 16 residues. As DNA, the CDR3 is TGTGCCAGCAGCTTAACTAGCGGGGCAAACACCGGGGAGCTGTTTTTT. It encodes CASSLTSGANTGELFF.

The V and J genes are TRBV20-1 and TRBJ2-3; D may be TRBD2 (6 bases). Germline loops: CDR1 DFQATT, CDR2 SNEGSKA (reference sequence). The CDR3 totals 17 residues. V lost 6 bases, J lost 2 bases, and 24 bases lay in between. CDR3: CSALNVWREDLTDTQYF. In DNA form, the CDR3 reads TGCAGTGCCCTGAACGTTTGGCGGGAAGACCTCACAGATACGCAGTATTTT.

V is TRBV12-3 or TRBV12-4 and J is TRBJ1-2, with a weak D call TRBD1 (5 bases). The CDR3 covers 12 residues. With 7 bases removed from V and 0 bases from J, the gap between germline ends came to 6 bases. CDR3 protein: CASKDTNYGYTF. The CDR3 nucleotides read TGTGCCAGCAAGGACACTAACTATGGCTACACCTTC.

This clonotype was seen a few times. This chain uses TRBV24-1 with TRBJ2-1, with a weak D call TRBD2 (6 bases). CDR1 KGHDR and CDR2 SFDVKD come from the germline V gene. This CDR3 comprises 14 residues. V dropped 4 bases and J dropped 6 bases, with 12 bases sitting between them. The CDR3 DNA follows: TGTGCCACCAGTGAGGAGGGACGGGTCAATGAGCAGTTCTTC. It yields the protein CATSEEGRVNEQFF.

The CDR3 region has the DNA TGCGCCAGCAGCCACCCAGTGAGGGGGACAGATACGCAGTATTTT. Translated, it gives CASSHPVRGTDTQYF. J is TRBJ2-3 and V is TRBV4-1; weak D call: TRBD1 (6 bases). The CDR3 covers 15 residues. The germline CDR1 and CDR2 sequences are MGHRA and YSYEKL. The V end was cut by 3 bases, the J end by 3 bases, with 13 bases between.

The genes are TRBV5-1 and TRBJ1-1; D call uncertain. Germline CDR1 reads SGHRS; CDR2 reads YFSETQ. The CDR3 has 17 amino acids. Trimming took off 1 base at V and 6 bases at J, with 22 bases between the two ends. CDR3 coding DNA: TGCGCCAGCAGCTTGATTTTTTATTCCGGTCGGGCCGCTGAAGCTTTCTTT. Translating gives CASSLIFYSGRAAEAFF.

This clonotype has more than one count but fewer than ten. One end of the junction does not line up with germline, which may come from a read error. V gene TRBV9 combines with J gene TRBJ1-1; possibly TRBD1 for D (6 bases). The germline gives CDR1 SGDLS, CDR2 YYNGEE. The length of the CDR3 is 14 residues. CDR3 sequence: CASSVGQGNAEAFF. Written as DNA, the CDR3 is TGTGCCAGCAGCGTAGGGCAGGGGAACGCTGAAGCTTTCTTT.

The V and J genes are TRBV4-2 and TRBJ2-1; 9 bases match TRBD2. Germline V lookup: CDR1 LGHNA, CDR2 YNFKEQ. CDR3 length: 17 amino acids. V trimming: 3 bases; J trimming: 2 bases; junction bases outside the gene matches: 8. This CDR3 reads CASSQDAPSGTYNEQFF. The CDR3 DNA is TGTGCCAGCAGCCAGGACGCCCCTAGCGGGACCTACAATGAGCAGTTCTTC.

This clonotype was seen a few times. The chain links TRBV4-1 to TRBJ1-3; 10 positions agree with TRBD1. The V segment lost 3 bases and the J segment 5 bases; nucleotides outside the gene matches: 13. This CDR3 region has 18 residues. The germline gives CDR1 MGHRA, CDR2 YSYEKL. The CDR3 DNA is TGCGCCAGCAGCCAGCCCTTCGATCGGGACAGGGGCAGAAACACCATATATTTT. It specifies CASSQPFDRDRGRNTIYF.

This clonotype was counted between two and nine times. V is TRBV20-1 and J is TRBJ1-2; D possibly corresponds to TRBD1 (5 bases). V lost 6 bases and J 0 bases, leaving 8 bases between the germline ends. CDR3 length: 12 residues. Germline CDR1 reads DFQATT; CDR2 reads SNEGSKA (reference sequence). CDR3 nucleotides: TGCAGTGCCCTGGGGGCTAACTATGGCTACACCTTC. This sequence encodes CSALGANYGYTF.

This chain uses TRBV4-3 with TRBJ2-7, with no clear D. CDR3 length: 14 amino acids. In germline, CDR1 is LGHNA, CDR2 YSLEER. Trimming pared 6 bases from V and 0 bases from J, leaving 12 bases between. In DNA, the CDR3 is TGCGCCAGCAGTCAGATACAGAGCTCCTACGAGCAGTACTTC. Its translation: CASSQIQSSYEQYF.

The CDR3 nucleotides read TGTGCCAGCAGTACCTCCGGGACAGACCCCAATGAGCAGTTCTTC. Its protein is CASSTSGTDPNEQFF. The chain recombines TRBV12-3 or TRBV12-4 with TRBJ2-1; TRBD1 matches 7 bases. This CDR3 has 15 residues. V was clipped by 5 bases and J by 6 bases; unmatched bases: 10.

This rearrangement joins TRBV4-3 to TRBJ2-2; 8 bases align to TRBD1. The CDR3 is made up of 16 amino acids. Germline values: CDR1 LGHNA, CDR2 YSLEER. Losses at the gene ends were 4 bases for V and 4 bases for J; bases not matched to a gene: 8. CDR3 protein: CASSLLTGTGTGELFF. CDR3 DNA sequence: TGCGCCAGCAGCCTCCTGACAGGGACAGGCACCGGGGAGCTGTTTTTT.

The chain recombines TRBV5-1 with TRBJ2-1; D gene ambiguous. V gave up 6 bases and J gave up 6 bases, with 19 bases separating them. The germline V gene encodes CDR1 SGHRS and CDR2 YFSETQ. The CDR3 consists of 15 residues. Here the CDR3 reads CASKFSYQRVNEQFF. In DNA, the CDR3 is TGCGCCAGCAAGTTTTCCTACCAGCGAGTCAATGAGCAGTTCTTC.

The V and J genes are TRBV5-6 and TRBJ2-4; the match to TRBD2 covers 13 bases. CDR1 SGHDT and CDR2 YYEEEE come from the germline V gene. V shed 0 bases and J 1 base; nucleotides not matched to a gene: 16. The CDR3 totals 22 residues. The CDR3 nucleotides read TGTGCCAGCAGCTTGGTTTTTATACGGACTAGCGGGAGTACGATGGCCAAAAACATTCAGTACTTC. This translates into CASSLVFIRTSGSTMAKNIQYF.

The chain links TRBV18 to TRBJ2-7; D possibly matches TRBD1 or TRBD2 (5 bases each). There are 15 residues in the CDR3. V lost 2 bases, J lost 5 bases, and 16 bases lay in between. Germline CDR1 and CDR2: KGHSH and LQKENI. The CDR3: CASSPSEPGSHEQYF. Here the CDR3 DNA reads TGTGCCAGCTCACCAAGTGAGCCAGGGAGCCACGAGCAGTACTTC.

This clonotype was counted a few times. The genes are TRBV7-9 and TRBJ1-5; a weak D match, TRBD1 (5 bases). This CDR3 has 14 residues. From germline, CDR1 is SEHNR and CDR2 FQNEAQ (reference sequence). Trimming stripped 9 bases from V and 2 bases from J, with 14 bases between. The CDR3 reads CASSQGGGNQPQHF. CDR3 nucleotide sequence: TGTGCCAGTTCCCAGGGAGGTGGCAATCAGCCCCAGCATTTT. Looking up the rest from reference TRBV7-9 and TRBJ1-5 gives the full variable domain: DTGVSQNPRHKITKRGQNVTFRCDPISEHNRLYWYRQTLGQGPEFLTYFQNEAQLEKSRLLSDRFSAERPKGSFSTLEIQRTEQGDSAMYLCASSQGGGNQPQHFGDGTRLSIL.

The V gene is TRBV6-2 or TRBV6-3, the J gene TRBJ2-5; D is tentatively TRBD1 or TRBD2 (6 bases each). Looked up from germline, CDR1 is MNHEY and CDR2 is SVGEGT. Trimming removed 6 bases at V and 2 bases at J, with 22 bases between. The CDR3 extends over 17 amino acids. The CDR3 reads CASRGNLRRGTQETQYF. CDR3 nucleotides: TGTGCCAGCAGGGGGAATCTTCGGAGGGGGACTCAAGAGACCCAGTACTTC.

The J gene is TRBJ2-1, the V gene TRBV4-1; D ambiguous. Germline CDR1 is MGHRA and CDR2 is YSYEKL. The CDR3 is made up of 15 amino acids. V dropped 1 base and J dropped 4 bases, with 11 bases sitting between them. The CDR3 DNA follows: TGCGCCAGCAGCCAAGTGTCAGGAGAATACAATGAGCAGTTCTTC. It translates to CASSQVSGEYNEQFF.

This clonotype came up a few times. This rearrangement joins TRBV25-1 to TRBJ2-5; 7 positions agree with TRBD2. This CDR3 has 14 residues. From germline, CDR1 is MGHDK and CDR2 SYGVNS. Unmatched junction bases numbered 3, after V lost 1 base and J lost 4 bases. CDR3 sequence reads: CASSESPGGETQYF. CDR3 nucleotides: TGTGCCAGCAGTGAATCCCCGGGGGGAGAGACCCAGTACTTC.

V and J are TRBV6-2 or TRBV6-3 and TRBJ2-5; either TRBD1 or TRBD2 may fit D (5 bases each). The CDR3 runs to 15 residues. V shed 6 bases and J shed 5 bases, with 19 bases lying between them. Germline loops: CDR1 MNHEY, CDR2 SVGEGT. As DNA, the CDR3 is TGTGCCAGCAGCCTAGACCGGGACCTGCCCGAGACCCAGTACTTC. Its translation: CASSLDRDLPETQYF.

V usage is TRBV28 and J usage is TRBJ1-5, with D perhaps matching TRBD1 (5 bases). The CDR3 spans 12 residues. Trimming took off 11 bases at V and 5 bases at J, with 13 bases between the two ends. Germline assignment: CDR1 MDHEN and CDR2 SYDVKM. The CDR3 region has the DNA TGTGCCGCCGGGGCGGGGTATCAGCCCCAGCATTTT. It translates to CAAGAGYQPQHF. Looking up the rest from reference TRBV28 and TRBJ1-5 gives the full variable domain: DVKVTQSSRYLVKRTGEKVFLECVQDMDHENMFWYRQDPGLGLRLIYFSYDVKMKEKGDIPEGYSVSREKKERFSLILESASTNQTSMYLCAAGAGYQPQHFGDGTRLSIL.

Note on this clonotype: At one boundary the junction diverges from the germline segment, which might be a read error. This sequence joins TRBV12-3 or TRBV12-4 and TRBJ2-3; D may be TRBD2 (7 bases). The CDR3 covers 16 residues. CDR3 in amino acids: CASSPWTRGGADAQYF. For the CDR3, the DNA is TGTGCCAGCAGTCCTTGGACCAGAGGGGGGGCAGATGCGCAGTATTTT.